The present entry profiles one T cell receptor (beta chain) with its context. This clone was detected only once. Its antigen specificity is not known. No qualities accompany the bases; no much larger clone lies one base away. TCRbeta CDR3 regions were amplified from genomic DNA using the immunoSEQ Assay, a bias-controlled multiplex PCR. As for the original processing: The number of nucleated cells in each sample was estimated from the amplification of reference gene primers within the assay. Sequence reads were collapsed and filtered to measure the absolute abundance of every unique TCRbeta CDR3 rearrangement. For each sample, productive Simpson clonality was calculated by taking the square root of Simpson's diversity index across productive rearrangements. TCRdb holds this immuneACCESS table with in-frame rearrangements only. Some clones are missing; in checked studies, unresolved V genes explain under half, and the rest has no known cause. D and trimming were read from the DNA, whereas the V and J calls and clone size are those reported in that table. This sample has 300,000 to 450,000 clones in its table, and around nine tenths of those were observed once. Jointly, the top ten make up more than 0.95% of the sample.

This entry belongs to a study of blood T cell repertoires in COVID-19 (dated by TCRdb to about 2020). Notes on the research overall: Samples from collaborators originated in the United States, Italy and Spain and spanned both the acute and convalescent phases of COVID-19. The material from the prospective study consisted of cDNA or gDNA derived from T cells, B-cell-depleted T cells, or PBMCs. The dataset comprised deeply sampled blood TCRbeta repertoires from subjects exposed to, actively infected with, or recovered from COVID-19. The repertoires were made available in a free public database intended to serve as a resource for research on the immune response to SARS-CoV-2. Samples came from the ongoing ImmuneRACE study (first 160 participants) plus 1,254 subjects from 6 global collaborators. Nearly every sample came with metadata listing a de-identified subject ID, COVID-19 status, age in years and sex. Where available, HLA class I and class II types were obtained from metadata supplied by the sample provider rather than from assay-based typing.

The CDR3 starts with the cysteine, ends with the phenylalanine, and has 15 residues. The sequence is cut down to CDR3 DNA, 45 bases in frame from base 1. CDR1 and CDR2, per the germline V gene, are MDHEN and SYDVKM. Germline trimming: 5 bases from V, 6 bases from J; junction bases outside gene matches: 9. In the prospective study, participants were roughly 18 to 95 years old, resided in about 25 geographic areas of the United States, and were enrolled through a virtual design. To assign participants to cohorts, the prospective study relied on clinical history that participants themselves reported in a screening survey and a study questionnaire. ImmuneRACE Cohort 3 recovered participants were defined by two consecutive negative NP/OP PCR tests, healthcare professional clearance, or symptom resolution. Mobile phlebotomists in the prospective study collected whole blood, serum and a nasopharyngeal or oropharyngeal swab from every participant. Over a roughly 2-month period, participants in the prospective study had the option of providing additional blood draws and questionnaires. Before DNA extraction, prospective study blood samples were shipped either frozen or at room temperature.

What the study reported, not specific to this receptor: Clinical and demographic metadata were provided uncurated, with the amount varying by source and participant.

The receptor was derived from a woman aged 18-29 years who had recovered from COVID-19. Here the chain combines TRBV28 and TRBJ1-5; TRBD1 fits 8 bases in the junction. Sequencing was performed on PBMCs or T cells enriched from blood (not recorded which). In nucleotides, the sequence is TGTGCCAGCAGTCCCAGGGGGCGCGTATCTCAGCCCCAGCATTTT. Translated, this gives CASSPRGRVSQPQHF.